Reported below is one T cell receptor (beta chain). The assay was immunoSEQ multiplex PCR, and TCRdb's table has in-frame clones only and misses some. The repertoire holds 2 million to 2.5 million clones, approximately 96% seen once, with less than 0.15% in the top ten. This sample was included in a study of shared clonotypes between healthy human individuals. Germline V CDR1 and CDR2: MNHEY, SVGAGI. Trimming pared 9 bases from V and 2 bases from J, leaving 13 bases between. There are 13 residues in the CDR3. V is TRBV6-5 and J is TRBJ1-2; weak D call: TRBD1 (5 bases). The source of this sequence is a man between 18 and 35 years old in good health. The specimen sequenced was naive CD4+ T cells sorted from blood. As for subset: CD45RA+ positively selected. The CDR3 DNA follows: TGTGCCAGTGGCGGAGGGGCGAACTATGGCTACACCTTC. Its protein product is CASGGGANYGYTF.